The TCR beta chain under discussion was sequenced for a study of OX40 agonist ivuxolimab in advanced cancers. Looking at the study overall: Patients with prior anti-PD-1, anti-PD-L1 or anti-CTLA-4 therapy were eligible; roughly 40% had some.

This table comes from immunoSEQ multiplex PCR, and its TCRdb copy is limited to in-frame clones, with some not included. This sample carries 60,000 to 85,000 clones, approximately 90% of them seen once, and the ten largest clones take roughly 0.89%. Comments on this clone: Its specificity is unknown.

Study conclusions and caveats: Expanded peripheral T-cell antigen specificity went undetermined.

Sequencing was performed on CD4+ or CD8+ T cells sorted from blood, taken in a trial of the OX40 agonist ivuxolimab. The clonotype comes from an adult with an advanced solid tumor such as melanoma, head and neck, liver or kidney cancer.

The CDR3 bases are TGTGCCAGCAGCTTAAGTCAAAACACCGGGGAGCTGTTTTTT. This translates into CASSLSQNTGELFF. The rearrangement joins TRBV7-9 to TRBJ2-2; D unclear. Germline values: CDR1 SEHNR, CDR2 FQNEAQ (reference sequence). V was trimmed by 2 bases and J by 2 bases, leaving 6 bases between them. CDR3 size: 14 residues.